Listed below are T cell receptor beta chains from one sample, sequenced in a study of shared clonotypes between healthy human individuals. TCRdb's table, derived via immunoSEQ multiplex PCR, lists solely in-frame clones and lacks some. This sample has around 1,900,000 clones, with about 93% found just once. Sequencing was done on a sample of naive CD8+ T cells from PBMCs. These receptor sequences come from a man between 18 and 29 years old in good health. Some clones in this sample may be carry-over from other donors' samples. CDR3s include the opening cysteine and the closing phenylalanine or tryptophan. A D gene is named only where the DNA matches it firmly. Not every row has a clone size; where given, it reads once, few, many or a size class.

j_call | d_call | v_call | clone_size | cdr3_aa | cdr3_nt
TRBJ2-5 | NA | TRBV11-2 | NA | CASSPGSRRDRETQYF | TGTGCCAGCAGCCCTGGATCCCGGCGGGACAGAGAGACCCAGTACTTC
TRBJ2-7 | TRBD2 | TRBV9 | NA | CASSVAGLAHEQYF | TGTGCCAGCAGCGTAGCGGGACTAGCGCACGAGCAGTACTTC
TRBJ2-1 | NA | TRBV5-1 | NA | CASSLGGEYNEQFF | TGCGCCAGCAGCTTGGGTGGGGAATACAATGAGCAGTTCTTC
TRBJ2-7 | TRBD1 | TRBV5-4 | NA | CASSLGRTGTYEQYF | TGTGCCAGCAGCTTGGGACGGACAGGGACCTACGAGCAGTACTTC
TRBJ2-7 | NA | TRBV4-3 | NA | CASSPMWRGPYEQYF | TGCGCCAGCAGTCCGATGTGGAGGGGGCCATACGAGCAGTACTTC
TRBJ2-7 | NA | TRBV7-9 | NA | CASSAWTTSYEQYF | TGTGCCAGCAGCGCTTGGACGACCTCCTACGAGCAGTACTTC
TRBJ1-1 | TRBD1 | TRBV4-1 | few | CASSQLLTGFITEAFF | TGCGCCAGCAGCCAACTTCTGACAGGGTTTATCACTGAAGCTTTCTTT
TRBJ1-3 | NA | TRBV5-1 | NA | CASSIANPGTSGNTIYF | TGCGCCAGCAGCATAGCAAACCCAGGGACCTCTGGAAACACCATATATTTT
TRBJ1-4 | TRBD1 | TRBV27 | NA | CASSLDRANEKLFF | TGTGCCAGCAGCTTAGACAGGGCTAATGAAAAACTGTTTTTT
TRBJ2-1 | NA | TRBV5-4 | NA | CASTLEGGRRVQFF | TGTGCCAGCACCTTAGAAGGGGGGCGAAGGGTGCAGTTCTTC
TRBJ2-3 | NA | TRBV5-6 | NA | CASSLEGLGDTQYF | TGTGCCAGCAGCTTGGAGGGCCTTGGGGATACGCAGTATTTT
TRBJ1-2 | TRBD1 | TRBV27 | NA | CASRPRQGTNLYGYTF | TGTGCCAGCAGACCCCGACAGGGAACAAACCTCTATGGCTACACCTTC
TRBJ2-2 | NA | TRBV28 | NA | CAGRPGANTGELFF | TGTGCCGGCCGTCCGGGAGCGAACACCGGGGAGCTGTTTTTT
TRBJ1-3 | NA | TRBV27 | NA | CASSFSGGNTIYF | TGTGCCAGCAGTTTTTCCGGAGGAAACACCATATATTTT
TRBJ2-1 | TRBD2 | TRBV5-6 | NA | CASSSGLAGVRNEQFF | TGTGCCAGCAGCTCAGGGCTAGCGGGAGTAAGGAATGAGCAGTTCTTC
TRBJ2-1 | TRBD2 | TRBV5-6 | NA | CASSFGTSGHNEQFF | TGTGCCAGCAGCTTCGGGACTAGCGGTCACAATGAGCAGTTCTTC
TRBJ2-2 | NA | TRBV10-3 | NA | CAISESSTGELFF | TGTGCCATCAGTGAGTCTTCCACCGGGGAGCTGTTTTTT
TRBJ2-7 | NA | TRBV9 | NA | CASSPRGAYEQYF | TGTGCCAGCAGCCCTAGGGGGGCCTACGAGCAGTACTTC
TRBJ2-3 | TRBD2 | TRBV5-6 | NA | CASSFATSGRGTQYF | TGTGCCAGCAGCTTTGCCACTAGCGGACGCGGTACGCAGTATTTT
TRBJ2-7 | TRBD1 | TRBV7-9 | NA | CASSLGQGVEQYF | TGTGCCAGCAGCTTGGGACAGGGCGTCGAGCAGTACTTC
TRBJ2-7 | NA | TRBV28 | NA | CASSFLQGYEQYF | TGTGCCAGCAGTTTTCTACAGGGTTACGAGCAGTACTTC
TRBJ2-7 | TRBD1 | TRBV2 | once | CASRSPHRGLRGEQYF | TGTGCCAGCAGGAGCCCTCACAGGGGGCTTCGTGGCGAGCAGTACTTC
TRBJ1-1 | TRBD1 | TRBV5-1 | NA | CASSWDSGIGLSTEAFF | TGCGCCAGCAGCTGGGACAGTGGCATTGGATTGAGCACTGAAGCTTTCTTT
TRBJ2-2 | TRBD2 | TRBV29-1 | once | CSVRTGLAGELFF | TGCAGCGTCCGTACAGGACTAGCCGGGGAGCTGTTTTTT
TRBJ2-3 | NA | TRBV28 | NA | CASSSLVHSLPRTQYF | TGTGCCAGCAGTTCTCTGGTCCATTCCCTGCCACGTACGCAGTATTTT
TRBJ2-7 | NA | TRBV27 | few | CASSPLGATSYEQYF | TGTGCCAGCAGCCCATTGGGGGCAACTAGCTACGAGCAGTACTTC
TRBJ1-1 | TRBD1 | TRBV5-1 | NA | CASSWGTAGQWTMNTEAFF | TGCGCCAGCAGCTGGGGGACTGCGGGACAGTGGACGATGAACACTGAAGCTTTCTTT
TRBJ2-7 | NA | TRBV11-1 | NA | CASSLGLASSYEQYF | TGTGCCAGCAGCTTGGGACTCGCGAGCTCCTACGAGCAGTACTTC
TRBJ2-5 | NA | TRBV29-1 | NA | CSVESPAATQYF | TGCAGCGTTGAAAGTCCCGCTGCGACCCAGTACTTC
TRBJ2-7 | NA | TRBV28 | NA | CASNPRTVAYEQYF | TGTGCCAGCAACCCGAGGACGGTAGCCTACGAGCAGTACTTC
TRBJ1-2 | NA | TRBV27 | NA | CASSPGTFYGYTF | TGTGCCAGCAGCCCCGGGACCTTTTATGGCTACACCTTC
TRBJ1-5 | TRBD1 | TRBV28 | NA | CASSTTGGRQPQHF | TGTGCCAGCAGCACAACAGGGGGCCGTCAGCCCCAGCATTTT
TRBJ2-3 | NA | TRBV5-4 | NA | CASSYAAHTQYF | TGTGCCAGCAGCTACGCGGCCCATACGCAGTATTTT